The 5 T cell receptor beta chains below all came from one sample that was sequenced in a study of blood T cells in healthy people across ages. Then a second PCR, running roughly 6 to 12 cycles, was carried out with a sample-barcoded 5' primer and a J-beta primer mix. One entry per CDR3 protein results from TCRdb running MiXCR on the 5' RACE reads. The sample consists of 800,000 to 950,000 distinct CDR3 sequences, roughly 29% of them appearing once. This same sample was also part of a study on T cells of mothers and their children.

The sequenced material came from blood. Receptors originate from a woman in her thirties or forties in good health.

This clonotype appeared many times. This rearrangement joins TRBV7-9 to TRBJ2-1, with 10 bases that match TRBD2. This CDR3 spans 20 amino acids. Germline V gene sequence: CDR1 SEHNR, CDR2 FQNEAQ (reference sequence). V trimming: 5 bases; J trimming: 0 bases; junction bases outside the gene matches: 16. CDR3 nucleotides: TGTGCCAGCAGCGATCCCGGGACTAGCGCAGTAGTTAGCTCCTACAATGAGCAGTTCTTC. This encodes CASSDPGTSAVVSSYNEQFF.

Worth noting for this clonotype: A clone one base away is much larger, so this may be a read error. DNA for the CDR3: TGCGCCAGCAGCCAAGATTACGTCCGGGATTCAGTGCAGCCCCAGCATTTT. This encodes CASSQDYVRDSVQPQHF. V usage is TRBV4-3 and J usage is TRBJ1-5; no reliable D call. V was shortened by 0 bases and J by 7 bases, with 19 bases between the two germline ends. CDR1 is LGHNA, CDR2 YSLEER, per germline. CDR3 length equals 17 residues.

The chain links TRBV4-3 to TRBJ2-5; 8 bases fit TRBD2. In germline, CDR1 is LGHNA, CDR2 YSLEER. Losses at the gene ends were 0 bases for V and 7 bases for J; bases not matched to a gene: 7. This CDR3 region has 15 residues. The CDR3 bases are TGCGCCAGCAGCCAAGATCACAACCGGGGGGGGACCCAGTACTTC. Protein: CASSQDHNRGGTQYF.

In its sample, this clonotype was seen a few times. V gene TRBV5-1 combines with J gene TRBJ2-3; D may be TRBD1 or TRBD2 (7 bases each). Trimming removed 2 bases at V and 3 bases at J, with 13 bases between. Germline V gene lookup returns CDR1 SGHRS and CDR2 YFSETQ. The CDR3 is made up of 15 amino acids. Here the CDR3 reads CASSFQGGRTDTQYF. CDR3 coding DNA: TGCGCCAGCAGCTTCCAGGGGGGGAGGACAGATACGCAGTATTTT.

This sequence joins TRBV24-1 and TRBJ2-7; tentative D call: TRBD2 (6 bases). The V gene lost 3 bases and the J gene lost 3 bases, with 14 bases spanning the gap. The CDR3 spans 15 residues. Germline V gene lookup returns CDR1 KGHDR and CDR2 SFDVKD. CDR3 nucleotides: TGTGCCACCAGTGATGCCGGAGGGCCAAACTACGAGCAGTACTTC. Encoded protein: CATSDAGGPNYEQYF.